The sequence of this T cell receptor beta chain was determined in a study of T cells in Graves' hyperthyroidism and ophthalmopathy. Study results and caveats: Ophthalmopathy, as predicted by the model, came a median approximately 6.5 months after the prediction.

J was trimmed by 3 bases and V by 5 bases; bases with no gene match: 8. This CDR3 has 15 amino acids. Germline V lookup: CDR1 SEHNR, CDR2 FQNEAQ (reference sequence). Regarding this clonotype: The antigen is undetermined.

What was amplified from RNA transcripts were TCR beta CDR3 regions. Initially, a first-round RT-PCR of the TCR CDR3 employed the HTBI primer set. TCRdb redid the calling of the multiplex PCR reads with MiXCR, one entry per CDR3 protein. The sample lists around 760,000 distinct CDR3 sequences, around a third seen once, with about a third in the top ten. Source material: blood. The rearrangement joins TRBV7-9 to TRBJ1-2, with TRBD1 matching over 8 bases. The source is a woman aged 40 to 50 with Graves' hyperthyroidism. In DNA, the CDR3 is TGTGCCAGCAGCCCCCGGACAGGGAGTGACTATGGCTACACCTTC. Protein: CASSPRTGSDYGYTF.